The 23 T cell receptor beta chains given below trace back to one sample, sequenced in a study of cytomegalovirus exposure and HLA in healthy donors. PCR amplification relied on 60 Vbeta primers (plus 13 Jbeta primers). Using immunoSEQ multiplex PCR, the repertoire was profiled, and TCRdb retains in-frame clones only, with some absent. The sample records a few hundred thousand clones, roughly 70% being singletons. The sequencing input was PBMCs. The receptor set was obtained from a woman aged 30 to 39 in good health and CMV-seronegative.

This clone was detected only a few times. CDR3 in amino acids: CAIRGLAGDDEQFF. The CDR3 DNA is TGTGCCATCAGGGGACTAGCGGGAGACGATGAGCAGTTCTTC. The rearrangement links TRBV10-3 to TRBJ2-1, with 14 bases identical to TRBD2. The CDR3 is made up of 14 amino acids. Trimming at V came to 6 bases and at J to 8 bases, leaving 3 bases not matched to a gene. Germline-derived CDR1 and CDR2 are ENHRY and SYGVKD.

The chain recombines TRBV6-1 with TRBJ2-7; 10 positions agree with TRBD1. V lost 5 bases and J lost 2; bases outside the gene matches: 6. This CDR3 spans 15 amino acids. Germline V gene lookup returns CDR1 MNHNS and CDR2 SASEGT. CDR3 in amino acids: CASSPDRGTTYEQYF. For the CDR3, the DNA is TGTGCCAGCAGTCCGGACAGGGGGACCACCTACGAGCAGTACTTC.

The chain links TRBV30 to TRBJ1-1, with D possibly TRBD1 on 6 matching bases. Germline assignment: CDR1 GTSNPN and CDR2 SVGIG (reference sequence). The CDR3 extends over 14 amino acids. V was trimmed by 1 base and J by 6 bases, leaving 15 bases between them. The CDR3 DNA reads TGTGCCTGGAGTGGCGACACAGGGATACCTGAAGCTTTCTTT. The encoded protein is CAWSGDTGIPEAFF.

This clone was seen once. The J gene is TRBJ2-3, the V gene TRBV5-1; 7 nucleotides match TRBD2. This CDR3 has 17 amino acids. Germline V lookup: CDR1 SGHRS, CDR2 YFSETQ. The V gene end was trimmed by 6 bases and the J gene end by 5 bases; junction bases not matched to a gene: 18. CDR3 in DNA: TGCGCCAGCATCGCCACGGTGTCGGGGGAGGGCCTAGATACGCAGTATTTT. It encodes CASIATVSGEGLDTQYF.

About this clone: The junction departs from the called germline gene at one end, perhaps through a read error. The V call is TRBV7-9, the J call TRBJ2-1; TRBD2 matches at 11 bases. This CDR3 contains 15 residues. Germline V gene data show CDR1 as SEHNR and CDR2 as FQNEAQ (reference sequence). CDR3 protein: CSSSLVLAGDNEQFF. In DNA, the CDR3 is TGTTCCAGCAGCTTAGTACTAGCGGGGGACAATGAGCAGTTCTTC.

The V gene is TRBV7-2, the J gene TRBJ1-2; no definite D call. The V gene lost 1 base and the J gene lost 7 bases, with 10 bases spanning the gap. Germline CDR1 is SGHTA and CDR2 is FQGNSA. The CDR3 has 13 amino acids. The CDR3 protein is CASSLDLYTGYTF. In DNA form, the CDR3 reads TGTGCCAGCAGCTTAGATCTTTACACTGGCTACACCTTC.

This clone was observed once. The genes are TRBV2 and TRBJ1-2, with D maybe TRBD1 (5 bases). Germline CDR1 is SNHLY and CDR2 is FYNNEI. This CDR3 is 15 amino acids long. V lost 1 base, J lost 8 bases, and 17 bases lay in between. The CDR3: CASSEGVSQTGGYTF. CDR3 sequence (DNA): TGTGCCAGCAGTGAAGGCGTCTCGCAAACAGGCGGCTACACCTTC.

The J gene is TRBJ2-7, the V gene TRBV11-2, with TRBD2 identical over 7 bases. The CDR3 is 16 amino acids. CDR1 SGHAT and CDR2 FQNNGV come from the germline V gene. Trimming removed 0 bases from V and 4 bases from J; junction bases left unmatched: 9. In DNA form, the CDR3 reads TGTGCCAGCAGCTTAGAGTTGGCGGGAGCTGTGTACGAGCAGTACTTC. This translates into CASSLELAGAVYEQYF.

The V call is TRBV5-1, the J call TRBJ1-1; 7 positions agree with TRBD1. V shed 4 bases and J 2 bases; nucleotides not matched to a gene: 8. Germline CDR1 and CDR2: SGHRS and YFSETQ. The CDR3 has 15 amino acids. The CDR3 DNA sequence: TGCGCCAGCAGCACTGGAGGGGGCTACAACACTGAAGCTTTCTTT. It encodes CASSTGGGYNTEAFF.

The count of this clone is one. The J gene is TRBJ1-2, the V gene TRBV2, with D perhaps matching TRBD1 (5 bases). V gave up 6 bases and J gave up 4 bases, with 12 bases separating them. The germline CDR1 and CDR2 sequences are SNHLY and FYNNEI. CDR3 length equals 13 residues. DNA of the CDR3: TGTGCCAGCAGCGAGCGGGACCTCTATGGCTACACCTTC. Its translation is CASSERDLYGYTF.

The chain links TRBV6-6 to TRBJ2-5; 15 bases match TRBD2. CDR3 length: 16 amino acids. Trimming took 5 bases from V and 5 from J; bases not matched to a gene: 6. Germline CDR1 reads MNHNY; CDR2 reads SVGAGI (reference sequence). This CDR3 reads CASSGLAGGPRETQYF. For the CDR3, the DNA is TGTGCCAGCAGTGGACTAGCGGGAGGGCCGAGGGAGACCCAGTACTTC.

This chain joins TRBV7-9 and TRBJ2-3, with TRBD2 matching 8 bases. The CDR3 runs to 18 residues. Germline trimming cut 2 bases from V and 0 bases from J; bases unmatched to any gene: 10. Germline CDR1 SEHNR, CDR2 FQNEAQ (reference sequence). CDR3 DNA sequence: TGTGCCAGCAGCTTATGGGGAGCGGGAGAGGGGAGCACAGATACGCAGTATTTT. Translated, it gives CASSLWGAGEGSTDTQYF.

The CDR3 DNA is TGTGCCAGCAGTCCCTCGGACAGGGTCCAAGAGACCCAGTACTTC. This sequence encodes CASSPSDRVQETQYF. V usage is TRBV27 and J usage is TRBJ2-5, with 8 positions matching TRBD1. The CDR3 length is 15 residues. The germline gives CDR1 MNHEY, CDR2 SMNVEV (reference sequence). V gave up 5 bases and J gave up 1 base; unmatched junction bases: 6.

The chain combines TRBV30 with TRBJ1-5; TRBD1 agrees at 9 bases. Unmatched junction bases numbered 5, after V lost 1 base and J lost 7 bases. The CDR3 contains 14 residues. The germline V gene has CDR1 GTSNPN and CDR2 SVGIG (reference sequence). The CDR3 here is CAWSAQGAYQPQHF. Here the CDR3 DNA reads TGTGCCTGGAGTGCACAGGGGGCGTACCAGCCCCAGCATTTT.

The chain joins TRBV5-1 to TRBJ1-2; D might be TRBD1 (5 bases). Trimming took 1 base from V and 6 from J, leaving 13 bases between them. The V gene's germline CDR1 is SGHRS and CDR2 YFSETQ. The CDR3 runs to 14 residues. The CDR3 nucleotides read TGCGCCAGCAGCTTGACAGGAGGAGGGAATGGCTACACCTTC. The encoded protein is CASSLTGGGNGYTF.

The CDR3 region has the DNA TGTGCCAGCAGTGAATACCAACCCGCTAGCGGTTCCTACGAGCAGTACTTC. Its translation is CASSEYQPASGSYEQYF. The J gene is TRBJ2-7, the V gene TRBV6-1; 7 nucleotides align to TRBD2. The germline V gene encodes CDR1 MNHNS and CDR2 SASEGT. Trimming took 2 bases from V and 1 from J; bases not matched to a gene: 11. CDR3 size: 17 residues.

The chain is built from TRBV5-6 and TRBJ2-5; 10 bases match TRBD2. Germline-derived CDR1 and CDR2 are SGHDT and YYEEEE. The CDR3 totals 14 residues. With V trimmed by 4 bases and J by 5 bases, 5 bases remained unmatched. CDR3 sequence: CASSPPGLAETQYF. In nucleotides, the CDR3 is TGTGCCAGCAGCCCACCGGGACTAGCGGAGACCCAGTACTTC.

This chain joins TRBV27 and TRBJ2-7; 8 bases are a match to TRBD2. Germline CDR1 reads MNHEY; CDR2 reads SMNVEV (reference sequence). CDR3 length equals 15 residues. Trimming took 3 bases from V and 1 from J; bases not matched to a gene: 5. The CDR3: CASSFGTSGSYEQYF. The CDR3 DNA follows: TGTGCCAGCAGTTTCGGCACTAGCGGATCCTACGAGCAGTACTTC.

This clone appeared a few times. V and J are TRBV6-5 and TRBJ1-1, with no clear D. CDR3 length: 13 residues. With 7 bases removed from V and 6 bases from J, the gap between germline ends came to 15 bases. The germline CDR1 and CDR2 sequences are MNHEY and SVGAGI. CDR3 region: CASKNLLLSEAFF. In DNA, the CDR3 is TGTGCCAGCAAGAACCTATTATTGTCTGAAGCTTTCTTT.

The CDR3 DNA reads TGTGCCTGGAGTGGAGCAGGGGGCGGTGAAAAACTGTTTTTT. This sequence encodes CAWSGAGGGEKLFF. This chain links TRBV30 with TRBJ1-4; 8 nucleotides line up with TRBD1. Per the germline V gene, CDR1 is GTSNPN and CDR2 is SVGIG (reference sequence). Trimming at V came to 1 base and at J to 7 bases, leaving 5 bases not matched to a gene. The CDR3 extends over 14 amino acids.

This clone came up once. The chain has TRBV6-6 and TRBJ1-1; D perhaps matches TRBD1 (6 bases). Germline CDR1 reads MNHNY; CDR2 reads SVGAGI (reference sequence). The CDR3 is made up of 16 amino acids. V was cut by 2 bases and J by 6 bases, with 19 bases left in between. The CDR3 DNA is TGTGCCAGCAGTTACAGGGGGGGGCCCCCCGGGGCTGAAGCTTTCTTT. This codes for CASSYRGGPPGAEAFF.

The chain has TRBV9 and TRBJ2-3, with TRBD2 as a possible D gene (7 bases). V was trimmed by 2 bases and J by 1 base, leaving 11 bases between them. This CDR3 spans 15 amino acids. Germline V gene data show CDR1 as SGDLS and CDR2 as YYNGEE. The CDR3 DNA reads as TGTGCCAGCAGCGTGCAAGGGGGGGGCACAGATACGCAGTATTTT. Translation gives CASSVQGGGTDTQYF.

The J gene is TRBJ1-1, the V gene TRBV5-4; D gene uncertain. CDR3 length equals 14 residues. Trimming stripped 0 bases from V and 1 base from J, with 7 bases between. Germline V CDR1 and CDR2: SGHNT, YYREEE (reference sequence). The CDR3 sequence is CASSLAVGNTEAFF. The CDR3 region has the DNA TGTGCCAGCAGCTTGGCCGTCGGGAACACTGAAGCTTTCTTT.